The entry below describes one T cell receptor (beta chain). Some clones are missing from TCRdb's copy, which holds only in-frame ones; the method was immunoSEQ multiplex PCR. Here the sample spans 150,000 to 200,000 clones, 78% being singletons. The record originates from a study of blood T cell repertoires in COVID-19. Study summary: PBMCs, B-cell-depleted T cells, or T cells provided the cDNA or gDNA that made up the material.

The germline V gene has CDR1 SGHDT and CDR2 YYEEEE. The CDR3 is 16 amino acids. V shed 2 bases and J shed 5 bases, with 19 bases lying between them. The V gene is TRBV5-6, the J gene TRBJ2-5, with D possibly TRBD2 on 6 matching bases. The sample consisted of peripheral blood. This TCR derives from an elderly woman with acute or convalescent COVID-19. The CDR3 nucleotides read TGTGCCAGCAGCTTAGTTGGGACTCTTGTAGGGGAGACCCAGTACTTC. Residues: CASSLVGTLVGETQYF.